Described below is a single T cell receptor (beta chain) sequence and its context. CDR1 is ENHRY and CDR2 is SYGVKD in the germline V gene. Trimming shortened V by 2 bases and J by 0 bases, and 4 bases separated the two germline ends. The CDR3 runs to 13 residues. TCR beta chains were sequenced at survey level with immunoSEQ. This table comes from immunoSEQ multiplex PCR, and its TCRdb copy is limited to in-frame clones, with some not included. The sample has approximately 70,000 clones, 93% seen once. Source material: PBMCs. This sequence was found in a man aged 35 to 55 with rheumatoid arthritis. The gene calls are TRBV10-3 and TRBJ1-1; no firm D call. The CDR3 nucleotides read TGTGCCATCAGTGAGGGGGTGAACACTGAAGCTTTCTTT. This encodes CAISEGVNTEAFF.